Sequencing of this T cell receptor (beta chain) was carried out in a study of beta chain features in type 1 diabetes. Findings of the study overall: The study left unresolved whether HLA type influences TCRB rearrangement.

In this sample, this clone turned up a few times. Its antigen is undetermined. The CDR3 totals 18 residues. Germline CDR1 MGHRA, CDR2 YSYEKL. The ends lost 0 bases at V and 5 bases at J; junction bases unmatched: 7. Reverse transcription of all isolated RNA meant that expressed TCRB transcripts were sequenced. Measured with immunoSEQ multiplex PCR; TCRdb has only the in-frame clones, and not every one. The sample holds around 300,000 clones, around 15% seen once. Sequencing was carried out using central memory CD4+ T cells from blood. The receptor's source is a man aged 25-45 years in good health. The gene calls are TRBV4-1 and TRBJ2-2, with 12 bases that match TRBD2. The CDR3 region has the DNA TGCGCCAGCAGCCAAGATGCGCTAGCGGGGGGGCATACCGGGGAGCTGTTTTTT. It codes for CASSQDALAGGHTGELFF.